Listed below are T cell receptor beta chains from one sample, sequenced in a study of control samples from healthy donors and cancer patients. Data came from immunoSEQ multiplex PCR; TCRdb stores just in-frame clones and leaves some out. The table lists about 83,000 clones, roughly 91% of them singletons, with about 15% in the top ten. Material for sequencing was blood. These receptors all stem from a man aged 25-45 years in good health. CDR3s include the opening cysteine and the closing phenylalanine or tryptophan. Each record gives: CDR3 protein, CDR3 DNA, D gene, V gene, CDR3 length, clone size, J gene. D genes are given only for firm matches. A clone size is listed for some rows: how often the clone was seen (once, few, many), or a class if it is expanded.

CDR3aa: CASPLGGNEQFF
CDR3nt: TGCGCCAGCCCCTTAGGGGGAAATGAGCAGTTCTTC
d_gene: .
v_gene: TRBV23-1
len: 12
abundance: .
j_gene: TRBJ2-1

CDR3aa: CASSARTDPTQISGANVLTF
CDR3nt: TGTGCCAGCAGTGCGCGGACAGACCCAACCCAGATCTCTGGGGCCAACGTCCTGACTTTC
d_gene: .
v_gene: TRBV6-2/TRBV6-3
len: 20
abundance: .
j_gene: TRBJ2-6

CDR3aa: CATGQGATEAFF
CDR3nt: TGTGCCACTGGACAGGGGGCCACTGAAGCTTTCTTT
d_gene: TRBD1
v_gene: TRBV6-6
len: 12
abundance: .
j_gene: TRBJ1-1

CDR3aa: CASSRVGFEKLFF
CDR3nt: TGTGCCAGCAGTAGAGTAGGGTTTGAAAAACTGTTTTTT
d_gene: .
v_gene: TRBV12-3/TRBV12-4
len: 13
abundance: .
j_gene: TRBJ1-4

CDR3aa: CASSPGGTSAQETQYF
CDR3nt: TGTGCCAGCAGCCCGGGAGGGACTAGCGCACAAGAGACCCAGTACTTC
d_gene: TRBD2
v_gene: TRBV5-4
len: 16
abundance: once
j_gene: TRBJ2-5

CDR3aa: CASRLDRQGYRELFF
CDR3nt: TGTGCCAGCAGGCTAGACAGGCAGGGGTACCGGGAGCTGTTTTTT
d_gene: .
v_gene: TRBV27
len: 15
abundance: .
j_gene: TRBJ2-2

CDR3aa: CASSIDTDPTRNYGYTF
CDR3nt: TGTGCCAGTAGTATAGATACCGACCCTACACGTAACTATGGCTACACCTTC
d_gene: .
v_gene: TRBV19
len: 17
abundance: .
j_gene: TRBJ1-2

CDR3aa: CASSASFGGQKETQYF
CDR3nt: TGTGCCAGCAGCGCCAGTTTCGGGGGACAGAAAGAGACCCAGTACTTC
d_gene: .
v_gene: TRBV27
len: 16
abundance: once
j_gene: TRBJ2-5

CDR3aa: CASSLAGDYQPQHF
CDR3nt: TGTGCCAGCAGCTTAGCGGGGGATTATCAGCCCCAGCATTTT
d_gene: .
v_gene: TRBV7-9
len: 14
abundance: few
j_gene: TRBJ1-5

CDR3aa: CSAVRNEKLFF
CDR3nt: TGCAGTGCCGTTCGGAATGAAAAACTGTTTTTT
d_gene: .
v_gene: TRBV20-1
len: 11
abundance: .
j_gene: TRBJ1-4

CDR3aa: CAISSGGSNEKLFF
CDR3nt: TGTGCCATCAGCTCCGGGGGTTCTAATGAAAAACTGTTTTTT
d_gene: .
v_gene: TRBV10-3
len: 14
abundance: .
j_gene: TRBJ1-4

CDR3aa: CASNLEGANEQYF
CDR3nt: TGTGCCAGCAACTTGGAGGGGGCCAACGAGCAGTACTTC
d_gene: .
v_gene: TRBV12-3/TRBV12-4
len: 13
abundance: .
j_gene: TRBJ2-7

CDR3aa: CASAQGPSSYEQYF
CDR3nt: TGTGCCAGCGCACAGGGGCCCAGCTCCTACGAGCAGTACTTC
d_gene: TRBD1
v_gene: TRBV7-2
len: 14
abundance: .
j_gene: TRBJ2-7

CDR3aa: CASSESGGEYEQYF
CDR3nt: TGTGCCAGCAGTGAAAGTGGGGGCGAGTACGAGCAGTACTTC
d_gene: .
v_gene: TRBV6-1
len: 14
abundance: .
j_gene: TRBJ2-7

CDR3aa: CASSERRDRRGTQYF
CDR3nt: TGTGCCAGCAGTGAAAGGCGAGACCGAAGGGGGACCCAGTACTTC
d_gene: .
v_gene: TRBV2
len: 15
abundance: .
j_gene: TRBJ2-5

CDR3aa: CASSAKGQNQPQHF
CDR3nt: TGTGCCAGCAGCGCTAAAGGACAGAATCAGCCCCAGCATTTT
d_gene: .
v_gene: TRBV9
len: 14
abundance: .
j_gene: TRBJ1-5

CDR3aa: CASSFEFYEQYF
CDR3nt: TGTGCCAGCAGTTTTGAGTTTTACGAGCAGTACTTC
d_gene: .
v_gene: TRBV27
len: 12
abundance: .
j_gene: TRBJ2-7

CDR3aa: CATSDPGQGRTNEQFF
CDR3nt: TGTGCCACCAGTGACCCCGGACAGGGTCGGACAAATGAGCAGTTCTTC
d_gene: TRBD1
v_gene: TRBV24-1
len: 16
abundance: .
j_gene: TRBJ2-1

CDR3aa: CASSLAGSGGPSTDTQYF
CDR3nt: TGTGCCAGCAGCTTAGCGGGTAGCGGGGGCCCTAGCACAGATACGCAGTATTTT
d_gene: TRBD2
v_gene: TRBV7-2
len: 18
abundance: .
j_gene: TRBJ2-3

CDR3aa: CASSQEYRVRNQPQHF
CDR3nt: TGTGCCAGCAGCCAAGAATACAGGGTACGGAATCAGCCCCAGCATTTT
d_gene: .
v_gene: TRBV4-2
len: 16
abundance: few
j_gene: TRBJ1-5

CDR3aa: CSASSGGNYEQYF
CDR3nt: TGCAGCGCAAGCAGCGGGGGGAACTACGAGCAGTACTTC
d_gene: TRBD2
v_gene: TRBV29-1
len: 13
abundance: .
j_gene: TRBJ2-7

CDR3aa: CASSLLTSTDTQYF
CDR3nt: TGTGCCAGCAGTTTACTGACTAGTACGGATACGCAGTATTTT
d_gene: .
v_gene: TRBV28
len: 14
abundance: once
j_gene: TRBJ2-3

CDR3aa: CASSFDTGAETQYF
CDR3nt: TGTGCCAGCAGCTTTGACACAGGGGCCGAGACCCAGTACTTC
d_gene: TRBD1
v_gene: TRBV7-2
len: 14
abundance: .
j_gene: TRBJ2-5

CDR3aa: CASSIWDRGKNEQFF
CDR3nt: TGTGCCAGTAGTATCTGGGACAGGGGGAAAAATGAGCAGTTCTTC
d_gene: TRBD1
v_gene: TRBV19
len: 15
abundance: .
j_gene: TRBJ2-1

CDR3aa: CASSLDRGGKNQPQHF
CDR3nt: TGTGCCAGCAGCTTGGACCGGGGGGGAAAGAATCAGCCCCAGCATTTT
d_gene: .
v_gene: TRBV5-8
len: 16
abundance: .
j_gene: TRBJ1-5

CDR3aa: CASSLGQGAGYAEAFF
CDR3nt: TGTGCCAGCAGCCTCGGACAGGGGGCTGGGTACGCTGAAGCTTTCTTT
d_gene: TRBD1
v_gene: TRBV3-1/TRBV3-2
len: 16
abundance: .
j_gene: TRBJ1-1

CDR3aa: CASSEGGNNEQFF
CDR3nt: TGTGCCAGCAGTGAAGGGGGGAACAATGAGCAGTTCTTC
d_gene: .
v_gene: TRBV25-1
len: 13
abundance: .
j_gene: TRBJ2-1

CDR3aa: CASSGSLPGQTYERYF
CDR3nt: TGTGCCAGCAGCGGGTCCCTTCCGGGACAGACGTACGAGCGGTACTTC
d_gene: .
v_gene: TRBV21-1
len: 16
abundance: once
j_gene: TRBJ2-7

CDR3aa: CASSSQPANTGELFF
CDR3nt: TGTGCCAGCAGCTCCCAGCCCGCGAACACCGGGGAGCTGTTTTTT
d_gene: .
v_gene: TRBV7-2
len: 15
abundance: .
j_gene: TRBJ2-2

CDR3aa: CASSLPGLAGVNEQFF
CDR3nt: TGTGCCAGCAGCTTACCGGGACTAGCGGGAGTCAATGAGCAGTTCTTC
d_gene: TRBD2
v_gene: TRBV11-1
len: 16
abundance: .
j_gene: TRBJ2-1

CDR3aa: CASSLGWTGSTEAFF
CDR3nt: TGTGCCAGCAGCTTGGGTTGGACAGGATCCACTGAAGCTTTCTTT
d_gene: TRBD1
v_gene: TRBV5-5
len: 15
abundance: .
j_gene: TRBJ1-1

CDR3aa: CASSPLAENTGELFF
CDR3nt: TGTGCCAGCAGTCCGCTAGCGGAGAACACCGGGGAGCTGTTTTTT
d_gene: TRBD2
v_gene: TRBV27
len: 15
abundance: .
j_gene: TRBJ2-2

CDR3aa: CASSFRTGAQYF
CDR3nt: TGTGCCAGCAGTTTTCGGACAGGGGCGCAGTATTTT
d_gene: TRBD1
v_gene: TRBV12-3/TRBV12-4
len: 12
abundance: .
j_gene: TRBJ2-3

CDR3aa: CASSQDPLSGRDFVGTQYF
CDR3nt: TGCGCCAGCAGCCAAGATCCCCTAAGCGGGAGGGACTTCGTCGGTACGCAGTATTTT
d_gene: TRBD2
v_gene: TRBV4-1
len: 19
abundance: .
j_gene: TRBJ2-3

CDR3aa: CASSLTGTARYTF
CDR3nt: TGTGCCAGCAGCTTGACCGGGACAGCCCGCTACACCTTC
d_gene: TRBD1
v_gene: TRBV7-3
len: 13
abundance: few
j_gene: TRBJ1-2

CDR3aa: CASSFSPHTLAGGYEQYF
CDR3nt: TGTGCCAGCAGTTTTTCCCCGCACACACTAGCGGGCGGGTACGAGCAGTACTTC
d_gene: TRBD2
v_gene: TRBV27
len: 18
abundance: .
j_gene: TRBJ2-7

CDR3aa: CASGRTPNTGELFF
CDR3nt: TGTGCCAGCGGACGGACCCCTAACACCGGGGAGCTGTTTTTT
d_gene: .
v_gene: TRBV2
len: 14
abundance: .
j_gene: TRBJ2-2

CDR3aa: CASSEDRTDTQYF
CDR3nt: TGTGCCAGCAGTGAGGACCGCACAGATACGCAGTATTTT
d_gene: .
v_gene: TRBV25-1
len: 13
abundance: .
j_gene: TRBJ2-3

CDR3aa: CASSPQVIGGGYGYTF
CDR3nt: TGCGCCAGCAGCCCCCAGGTTATCGGGGGTGGCTATGGCTACACCTTC
d_gene: .
v_gene: TRBV5-1
len: 16
abundance: .
j_gene: TRBJ1-2